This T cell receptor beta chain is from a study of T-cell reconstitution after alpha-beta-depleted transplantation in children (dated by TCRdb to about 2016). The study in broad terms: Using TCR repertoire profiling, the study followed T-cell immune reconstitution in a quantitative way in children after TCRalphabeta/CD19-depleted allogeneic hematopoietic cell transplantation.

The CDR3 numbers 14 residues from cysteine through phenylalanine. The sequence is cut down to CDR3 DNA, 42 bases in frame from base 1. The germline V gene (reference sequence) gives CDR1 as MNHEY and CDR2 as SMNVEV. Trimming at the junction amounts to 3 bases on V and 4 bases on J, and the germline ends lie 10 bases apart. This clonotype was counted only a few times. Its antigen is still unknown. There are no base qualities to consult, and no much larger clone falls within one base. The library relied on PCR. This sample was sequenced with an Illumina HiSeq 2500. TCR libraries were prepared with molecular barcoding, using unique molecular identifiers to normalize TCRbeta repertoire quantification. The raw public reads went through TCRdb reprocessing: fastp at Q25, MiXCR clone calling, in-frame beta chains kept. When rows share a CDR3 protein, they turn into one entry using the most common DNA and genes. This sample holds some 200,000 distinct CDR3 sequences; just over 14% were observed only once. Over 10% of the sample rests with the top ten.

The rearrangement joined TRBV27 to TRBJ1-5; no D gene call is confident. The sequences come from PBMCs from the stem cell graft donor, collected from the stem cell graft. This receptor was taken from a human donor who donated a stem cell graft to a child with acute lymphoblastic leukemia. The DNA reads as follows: TGTGCCAGCAGTTTGCCGGGTCCTAATCAGCCCCAGCATTTT. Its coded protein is CASSLPGPNQPQHF.